The clone carrying this T cell receptor (beta chain) was detected once. The antigen is undetermined. The table came from immunoSEQ multiplex PCR; TCRdb's copy has only in-frame clones and leaves some out. The sample records approximately 70,000 clones, approximately 81% being singletons. This sample is drawn from a study of OX40 agonist ivuxolimab in advanced cancers. Germline V lookup: CDR1 LNHDA, CDR2 SQIVND (reference sequence). The CDR3 has 16 residues. The trim removed 7 bases at V and 3 bases at J, leaving 12 bases unmatched. Study-level findings and limits: There were, on average, more expanded clones in CD8+ T cells than in CD4+. Partial responders treated at 0.1-3.0 mg/kg exhibited clonal expansion among the lowest measured.

The chain joins TRBV19 to TRBJ1-1, with 9 bases fitting TRBD1. The clonotype was recovered from an adult with an advanced solid tumor such as melanoma, head and neck, liver or kidney cancer. The sequences come from CD4+ or CD8+ T cells sorted from blood, collected in a trial of the OX40 agonist ivuxolimab. CDR3 DNA sequence: TGTGCCAGTACCGTACGGTACAACAGGGGGCACACTGAAGCTTTCTTT. It is translated as CASTVRYNRGHTEAFF. The full variable domain, rest sourced from reference TRBV19 and TRBJ1-1, is DGGITQSPKYLFRKEGQNVTLSCEQNLNHDAMYWYRQDPGQGLRLIYYSQIVNDFQKGDIAEGYSVSREKKESFPLTVTSAQKNPTAFYLCASTVRYNRGHTEAFFGQGTRLTVV.